Below, 20 T cell receptor beta chains from the same sample are listed, as sequenced in a study of T cells in Graves' hyperthyroidism and ophthalmopathy (dated by TCRdb to 2018 to 2020). Library preparation was by multiplex PCR. The run used an Illumina HiSeq 2000. Amplification of TCR beta CDR3 regions was carried out from RNA transcripts. The TCR CDR3 was subjected to a first round of RT-PCR using the HTBI primer set and the Qiagen OneStep RT-PCR kit. TCRdb reran the public reads through fastp at Q25 and MiXCR, keeping productive beta chains. Entries are consolidated by CDR3 protein sequence, retaining the most common genes and DNA. Within this sample are 530,000 or so distinct CDR3 sequences, with around 24% of them counted one time only. Of the sample, around 10% falls within the top ten clones. Sequences were obtained from blood. Every receptor here comes from a woman aged 25 to 39 with Graves' ophthalmopathy.

In this sample, this clonotype turned up many times. The rearrangement joins TRBV5-1 to TRBJ2-7, with D perhaps given as TRBD1 or TRBD2 (5 bases each). This CDR3 spans 17 amino acids. V lost 1 base and J lost 2, with 19 bases in between. The germline V gene has CDR1 SGHRS and CDR2 YFSETQ. The CDR3 loop reads CASSLPGDPPVTYEQYF. The DNA for the CDR3 is TGCGCCAGCAGCTTGCCTGGGGACCCGCCTGTAACCTACGAGCAGTACTTC. The full variable domain, in which reference TRBV5-1 and TRBJ2-7 provide the parts outside the CDR3, is KAGVTQTPRYLIKTRGQQVTLSCSPISGHRSVSWYQQTPGQGLQFLFEYFSETQRNKGNFPGRFSGRQFSNSRSEMNVSTLELGDSALYLCASSLPGDPPVTYEQYFGPGTRLTVT.

A few counts support this clonotype. This chain connects TRBV28 to TRBJ1-2; tentative D call: TRBD1 (5 bases). Trimming stripped 10 bases from V and 6 bases from J, with 27 bases between. The CDR3 runs 16 residues. Germline V gene data show CDR1 as MDHEN and CDR2 as SYDVKM. This CDR3 reads CATLQLRWGETDGYTF. The CDR3 DNA reads as TGTGCCACCTTACAATTACGATGGGGGGAAACTGATGGCTACACCTTC.

This clonotype has a count of ten or more. The chain recombines TRBV6-1 with TRBJ2-7; D gene uncertain. The germline V gene encodes CDR1 MNHNS and CDR2 SASEGT. The length of the CDR3 is 15 residues. V was trimmed by 3 bases and J by 2 bases, leaving 14 bases between them. The CDR3 loop is CASSDPPAGTYEQYF. The CDR3 DNA reads TGTGCCAGCAGTGATCCCCCCGCAGGAACCTACGAGCAGTACTTC.

The chain recombines TRBV20-1 with TRBJ2-5, with D perhaps matching TRBD2 (5 bases). This CDR3 is built from 11 residues. The germline gives CDR1 DFQATT, CDR2 SNEGSKA (reference sequence). Trimming removed 7 bases from V and 4 bases from J, with 10 bases in between. The CDR3: CSGASPETQYF. The CDR3 nucleotides read TGCAGTGGTGCTAGCCCAGAGACCCAGTACTTC.

The chain has TRBV12-3 or TRBV12-4 and TRBJ2-2; 7 bases match TRBD1. The V and J ends lost 4 bases and 4 bases, in that order; junction bases with no gene match: 3. The CDR3 length is 14 residues. DNA of the CDR3: TGTGCCAGCAGTTCGACAGGGTTCACCGGGGAGCTGTTTTTT. Its protein product is CASSSTGFTGELFF.

The V gene is TRBV7-3, the J gene TRBJ2-7; 10 nucleotides align to TRBD1. The V and J ends lost 3 bases and 5 bases, in that order; junction bases with no gene match: 10. Germline loops: CDR1 SGHTA, CDR2 FQGTGA. The CDR3 consists of 16 residues. This CDR3 reads CASSLRCGTGANEQYF. CDR3 bases: TGTGCCAGCAGCTTGCGCTGCGGGACAGGGGCCAACGAGCAGTACTTC.

This clonotype was detected many times. V is TRBV14 and J is TRBJ1-2, with 7 bases lining up with TRBD1. Germline V gives CDR1 SGHDN, CDR2 FVKESK. The V segment lost 4 bases and the J segment 7 bases; nucleotides outside the gene matches: 12. The CDR3 loop spans 15 amino acids. The CDR3 loop reads CASSRLTGISPGYTF. The CDR3 DNA reads TGTGCCAGCAGCCGTCTGACAGGGATAAGCCCTGGCTACACCTTC.

This clonotype was recorded a few times. The CDR3, as DNA: TGTGCCAGCAGTTACCCCCCGGGTGGGGAGACCCAGTACTTC. Residues: CASSYPPGGETQYF. The rearrangement uses TRBV6-5 and TRBJ2-5; D uncertain. Looked up from germline, CDR1 is MNHEY and CDR2 is SVGAGI. The germline V and J ends were trimmed by 2 bases and 5 bases, with 12 bases remaining between them. The CDR3 has 14 amino acids.

The CDR3 region has the DNA TGCGCCAGCAGCTTGATGACTAGCGCCAGATCCTACGAGCAGTACTTC. This sequence encodes CASSLMTSARSYEQYF. The chain links TRBV5-1 to TRBJ2-7; TRBD2 matches at 8 bases. The CDR3 length is 16 residues. Germline V gene sequence: CDR1 SGHRS, CDR2 YFSETQ. V shed 1 base, J shed 1 base, and the junction held 7 bases outside the gene matches.

Many counts were recorded for this clonotype. This chain links TRBV27 with TRBJ2-7, with TRBD1 identical over 8 bases. J was trimmed by 2 bases and V by 2 bases; bases with no gene match: 2. CDR3 length: 14 residues. Germline V lookup: CDR1 MNHEY, CDR2 SMNVEV (reference sequence). CDR3 sequence (DNA): TGTGCCAGCAGTTTACAGGGGGCCCCCTACGAGCAGTACTTC. It codes for CASSLQGAPYEQYF.

The chain joins TRBV19 to TRBJ2-6; possible D gene TRBD1, 6 bases. Trimming pared 6 bases from V and 1 base from J, leaving 19 bases between. Germline V lookup: CDR1 LNHDA, CDR2 SQIVND (reference sequence). CDR3 length equals 18 residues. In DNA form, the CDR3 reads TGTGCCAGTAGCCTACCGCGACAGGAAACTTCTGGGGCCAACGTCCTGACTTTC. Its protein is CASSLPRQETSGANVLTF.

The chain combines TRBV20-1 with TRBJ1-1; 8 bases match TRBD1. J lost 0 bases, V lost 0 bases, and 18 bases had no gene match. CDR1 and CDR2 from the germline V gene are DFQATT and SNEGSKA (reference sequence). This CDR3 is built from 20 residues. The CDR3 spells CSARENPGQEFFLMNTEAFF. In DNA form, the CDR3 reads TGCAGTGCTAGAGAAAATCCGGGACAGGAATTTTTTCTCATGAACACTGAAGCTTTCTTT.

The table lists this clonotype with many counts. The chain is built from TRBV6-1 and TRBJ1-2; TRBD1 aligns across 11 bases. J gave up 4 bases and V 6 bases, and 1 base lay outside the gene matches. The CDR3 sequence is 13 residues long. Germline V lookup: CDR1 MNHNS, CDR2 SASEGT. CDR3: CASRGQGVYGYTF. DNA for the CDR3: TGTGCCAGCAGGGGACAGGGGGTCTATGGCTACACCTTC.

This clonotype was seen many times. The chain recombines TRBV29-1 with TRBJ1-2, with 10 nucleotides matching TRBD1. The length of the CDR3 is 20 residues. After removal of 0 bases from V and 1 base from J, the junction contained 17 bases not matched to a gene. Germline CDR1 SQVTM, CDR2 ANQGSEA. The CDR3 sequence: CSVEDHSVSGTGVFNYGYTF. CDR3 bases: TGCAGCGTTGAAGATCATTCGGTGTCGGGGACAGGGGTCTTTAACTATGGCTACACCTTC.

The table lists this clonotype with many counts. The CDR3 protein is CASSSRLAGANYNEQFF. The DNA for the CDR3 is TGTGCCAGCAGCTCCCGACTAGCGGGGGCGAACTACAATGAGCAGTTCTTC. The V call is TRBV7-9, the J call TRBJ2-1, with 12 bases that match TRBD2. After removal of 4 bases from V and 3 bases from J, the junction contained 7 bases not matched to a gene. The CDR3 length is 17 residues. CDR1 is SEHNR, CDR2 FQNEAQ, per germline (reference sequence). The full variable domain, completed using reference TRBV7-9 and TRBJ2-1, is DTGVSQNPRHKITKRGQNVTFRCDPISEHNRLYWYRQTLGQGPEFLTYFQNEAQLEKSRLLSDRFSAERPKGSFSTLEIQRTEQGDSAMYLCASSSRLAGANYNEQFFGPGTRLTVL.

The sample holds many counts of this clonotype. The V gene is TRBV28, the J gene TRBJ1-5; TRBD1 matches 10 bases. Germline assignment: CDR1 MDHEN and CDR2 SYDVKM. The junction had 6 bases not matched to a gene; V was cut back by 1 base and J by 3 bases. This CDR3 spans 17 amino acids. The DNA of the CDR3 is TGTGCCAGCAGTTTATATGGGACAGGGGCGGCCAATCAGCCCCAGCATTTT. Translated, it gives CASSLYGTGAANQPQHF.

This clonotype was seen ten or more times. The V gene is TRBV28, the J gene TRBJ1-5, with D maybe TRBD1 (5 bases). The CDR3 extends over 16 amino acids. Germline assignment: CDR1 MDHEN and CDR2 SYDVKM. V was trimmed by 6 bases and J by 0 bases, leaving 15 bases between them. The DNA for the CDR3 is TGTGCCAGCAGACCCCCGACAGTTTATAGCAATCAGCCCCAGCATTTT. Protein: CASRPPTVYSNQPQHF.

This clonotype was observed at least ten times. The rearrangement links TRBV18 to TRBJ2-4, with D perhaps matching TRBD1 (6 bases). CDR1 is KGHSH, CDR2 LQKENI, per germline. The CDR3 length is 15 residues. The V and J ends lost 6 bases and 3 bases respectively, with 15 bases between them. Written as DNA, the CDR3 is TGTGCCAGCTCCCCAGCAGGGGTTGGCAAAAACATTCAGTACTTC. It encodes CASSPAGVGKNIQYF.

There are many counts of this clonotype. The rearrangement uses TRBV2 and TRBJ2-5, with D tentatively TRBD1 or TRBD2 (5 bases each). The germline CDR1 and CDR2 sequences are SNHLY and FYNNEI. The CDR3 has 14 amino acids. The V end lost 6 bases, the J end lost 1 base, and 12 bases lay between the germline ends. CDR3 in amino acids: CASRVWGSQETQYF. The CDR3 nucleotides read TGTGCCAGCAGGGTGTGGGGGTCCCAAGAGACCCAGTACTTC. The complete variable domain, with remaining parts taken from reference TRBV2 and TRBJ2-5, reads EPEVTQTPSHQVTQMGQEVILRCVPISNHLYFYWYRQILGQKVEFLVSFYNNEISEKSEIFDDQFSVERPDGSNFTLKIRSTKLEDSAMYFCASRVWGSQETQYFGPGTRLLVL.

This clonotype showed up many times. The rearrangement uses TRBV7-2 and TRBJ1-1; D not certain. Germline CDR1 and CDR2: SGHTA and FQGNSA. The CDR3 runs to 15 residues. Trimming took off 4 bases at V and 0 bases at J, with 12 bases between the two ends. The CDR3 here is CASSSPGRMNTEAFF. CDR3 sequence (DNA): TGTGCCAGCAGCTCCCCCGGCCGAATGAACACTGAAGCTTTCTTT.